The clone carrying this TCR beta chain was seen only once. Its specificity is not known. This sample is drawn from a study of T cell responses to AZD1222 COVID-19 vaccine. Assay: immunoSEQ multiplex PCR; the TCRdb copy retains only in-frame clones and omits some. This repertoire shows just under 85,000 clones, less than 90% found once; its top ten account for around 7.7%. Germline CDR1 is SQVTM and CDR2 is ANQGSEA. The CDR3 spans 13 residues. Trimming at V came to 6 bases and at J to 7 bases, leaving 7 bases not matched to a gene. Notes on the study in general: The study sampled repertoires only after the peak T cell response. Increases in Spike-specific TCR breadth and depth were seen after two AZD1222 doses.

This TCR was recovered from an adult in good health. The input for sequencing was peripheral blood, taken on day 0 of AZD1222 vaccination. This rearrangement joins TRBV29-1 to TRBJ2-1, with 9 bases that match TRBD1. CDR3 sequence: CSVPMDRGNEQFF. CDR3 sequence (DNA): TGCAGCGTACCAATGGACAGGGGAAATGAGCAGTTCTTC.